Below are 27 T cell receptor beta chains sequenced from a single sample in a study of blood T cell repertoires in COVID-19. Profiling relied on immunoSEQ multiplex PCR, and the TCRdb table lists in-frame clones only, not all of them. In the table there are roughly 350,000 clones, roughly 85% of which are singletons. Sequenced: peripheral blood. These receptors came from a young woman with acute or convalescent COVID-19.

The CDR3: CASSLGHLNQPQHF. CDR3 in DNA: TGTGCCAGCAGCCTGGGACATCTCAATCAGCCCCAGCATTTT. The V gene is TRBV3-1 (or the pseudogene TRBV3-2), the J gene TRBJ1-5; D possibly corresponds to TRBD1 (6 bases). The CDR3 sequence is 14 residues long. Looked up from germline, CDR1 is LGHDT and CDR2 is YNNKEL (reference sequence). Trimming stripped 4 bases from V and 3 bases from J, with 10 bases between.

This clone was observed a handful of times. The V call is TRBV7-2, the J call TRBJ2-7; D not certain. Germline values: CDR1 SGHTA, CDR2 FQGNSA. With 3 bases removed from V and 5 bases from J, the gap between germline ends came to 8 bases. The CDR3 length is 12 residues. This chain's CDR3 is CASSFGLNEQYF. DNA of the CDR3: TGTGCCAGCAGCTTTGGCCTGAACGAGCAGTACTTC.

This clone occurred once. The chain employs TRBV7-9 and TRBJ1-1; no firm D call. This CDR3 spans 15 amino acids. Looked up from germline, CDR1 is SEHNR and CDR2 is FQNEAQ (reference sequence). V was trimmed by 0 bases and J by 4 bases, leaving 12 bases between them. CDR3 region: CASSLAHQASTEAFF. CDR3 nucleotides: TGTGCCAGCAGCTTAGCGCATCAGGCGAGCACTGAAGCTTTCTTT.

The V and J genes are TRBV6-5 and TRBJ1-2; 10 bases fit TRBD1. Trimming took 7 bases from V and 3 from J; bases not matched to a gene: 8. Germline loops: CDR1 MNHEY, CDR2 SVGAGI. The CDR3 sequence is 15 residues long. The CDR3 coding sequence is TGTGCCAGCACTTTGGGGACAGGGGAAGACTATGGCTACACCTTC. It specifies CASTLGTGEDYGYTF.

This clone has more than one count but fewer than ten. The chain has TRBV11-2 and TRBJ1-6; 8 bases match TRBD1. Germline V CDR1 and CDR2: SGHAT, FQNNGV. V was clipped by 6 bases and J by 9 bases; unmatched bases: 10. The CDR3 is 15 residues long. The CDR3 sequence: CASRKTTGGSSPLHF. The CDR3 nucleotides read TGTGCCAGCAGAAAAACAACAGGGGGGTCTTCACCCCTCCACTTT. Full variable domain (outside the CDR3, taken from reference TRBV11-2 and TRBJ1-6): EAGVAQSPRYKIIEKRQSVAFWCNPISGHATLYWYQQILGQGPKLLIQFQNNGVVDDSQLPKDRFSAERLKGVDSTLKIQPAKLEDSAVYLCASRKTTGGSSPLHFGNGTRLTVT.

Remarks on this clone: The sample holds other DNA sequences that translate to the same CDR3. This chain joins TRBV9 and TRBJ2-7; TRBD1 agrees at 7 bases. From germline, CDR1 is SGDLS and CDR2 YYNGEE. This CDR3 is built from 14 residues. V lost 0 bases and J lost 3; bases outside the gene matches: 3. The CDR3 nucleotides are TGTGCCAGCAGCGTAGAGGGACAGAGCTACGAGCAGTACTTC. It yields the protein CASSVEGQSYEQYF.

The CDR3 sequence: CASSPGQMPNYGYTF. In nucleotides, the CDR3 is TGTGCCAGCAGTCCAGGACAGATGCCTAACTATGGCTACACCTTC. The chain uses TRBV27 and TRBJ1-2; perhaps TRBD1 as D (6 bases). Trimming stripped 5 bases from V and 0 bases from J, with 13 bases between. This CDR3 is 15 amino acids long. Germline CDR1 MNHEY, CDR2 SMNVEV (reference sequence).

The rearrangement links TRBV6-5 to TRBJ1-1; D perhaps matches TRBD1 (5 bases). V was cut by 10 bases and J by 3 bases, with 18 bases left in between. This CDR3 has 14 residues. CDR1 MNHEY and CDR2 SVGAGI come from the germline V gene. CDR3 residues: CATHGGGRDTEAFF. The CDR3 DNA is TGTGCCACCCATGGGGGGGGGAGGGACACTGAAGCTTTCTTT.

The gene calls are TRBV25-1 and TRBJ1-6; TRBD1 aligns across 7 bases. V gave up 8 bases and J gave up 7 bases; unmatched junction bases: 17. CDR3 length: 17 residues. Germline CDR1 MGHDK, CDR2 SYGVNS. The DNA of the CDR3 is TGTGCCAGCCCCTGGCAACAGGGGCGATATCAAAATTCACCCCTCCACTTT. Protein product: CASPWQQGRYQNSPLHF.

The chain is built from TRBV9 and TRBJ2-7, with TRBD2 as a possible D gene (5 bases). The V and J ends lost 4 bases and 5 bases respectively, with 19 bases between them. This CDR3 has 15 amino acids. Germline-derived CDR1 and CDR2 are SGDLS and YYNGEE. The CDR3 is CASSLESRGFDEQYF. DNA of the CDR3: TGTGCCAGCAGCCTTGAGAGCCGAGGGTTTGACGAGCAGTACTTC.

The chain employs TRBV7-9 and TRBJ1-4; TRBD1 matches at 9 bases. CDR3 length: 17 amino acids. V was pared by 5 bases and J by 0 bases, with 7 bases of the junction left unmatched. Germline CDR1 and CDR2: SEHNR and FQNEAQ (reference sequence). CDR3 nucleotide sequence: TGTGCCAGCAGCCGGACAGGGGCCACAGCAACTAATGAAAAACTGTTTTTT. Translating it yields CASSRTGATATNEKLFF.

This rearrangement joins TRBV6-5 to TRBJ1-1, with D unresolved. CDR3 size: 12 residues. CDR1 and CDR2 (germline): MNHEY, SVGAGI. With 9 bases removed from V and 0 bases from J, the gap between germline ends came to 8 bases. CDR3 sequence: CASSFLNTEAFF. The CDR3 DNA is TGTGCCAGTTCCTTCCTGAACACTGAAGCTTTCTTT.

This chain uses TRBV19 with TRBJ1-2; weak D call: TRBD1 (5 bases). CDR3 size: 15 residues. Germline CDR1 LNHDA, CDR2 SQIVND (reference sequence). Trimming left V 2 bases short and J 6 bases short, with 16 bases between. The CDR3: CASSITLRRGDGYTF. In DNA form, the CDR3 reads TGTGCCAGTAGTATAACTTTACGGAGGGGTGATGGCTACACCTTC.

V usage is TRBV25-1 and J usage is TRBJ1-2; D remains ambiguous. V was clipped by 1 base and J by 4 bases, with 10 bases between them. CDR1 MGHDK and CDR2 SYGVNS come from the germline V gene. The CDR3 length is 14 residues. CDR3 sequence (DNA): TGTGCCAGCAGTGAATTCGCCGGGGTCTATGGCTACACCTTC. The encoded protein is CASSEFAGVYGYTF.

V is TRBV9 and J is TRBJ1-5; perhaps TRBD1 as D (5 bases). Trimming cost V 2 bases and J 4 bases, with 10 bases left between them. Per germline, CDR1 SGDLS and CDR2 YYNGEE. The CDR3 runs to 14 residues. This chain's CDR3 is CASSVGHKNQPQHF. Here the CDR3 DNA reads TGTGCCAGCAGCGTTGGACATAAGAATCAGCCCCAGCATTTT.

The V and J genes are TRBV28 and TRBJ1-1; 7 bases fit TRBD1. Trimming removed 3 bases from V and 2 bases from J; junction bases left unmatched: 9. Per the germline V gene, CDR1 is MDHEN and CDR2 is SYDVKM. There are 16 residues in the CDR3. The CDR3 loop is CASSFTTGVLNTEAFF. CDR3 DNA: TGTGCCAGCAGTTTCACTACAGGGGTCCTTAACACTGAAGCTTTCTTT.

The genes are TRBV5-1 and TRBJ1-2; 12 bases agree with TRBD1. The length of the CDR3 is 14 residues. The ends lost 0 bases at V and 8 bases at J; junction bases unmatched: 2. Germline V CDR1 and CDR2: SGHRS, YFSETQ. CDR3 coding DNA: TGCGCCAGCAGCTTGGATGGGACAGGGGGCGGCTACACCTTC. Amino acids: CASSLDGTGGGYTF.

The chain is built from TRBV11-1 and TRBJ2-5; possible D gene TRBD1, 6 bases. This CDR3 contains 15 residues. Germline CDR1 is SGHAT and CDR2 is FQDESV (reference sequence). V was trimmed by 1 base and J by 5 bases, leaving 14 bases between them. The CDR3 is CASSLDTRGVETQYF. CDR3 DNA: TGTGCCAGCAGCTTAGACACCAGGGGAGTGGAGACCCAGTACTTC.

This clone was counted between two and nine times. The J gene is TRBJ1-2, the V gene TRBV19; a weak D match, TRBD1 (5 bases). CDR3 size: 14 residues. Germline assignment: CDR1 LNHDA and CDR2 SQIVND (reference sequence). The ends were cut back, 8 bases at V and 4 bases at J, with 17 bases in the middle. The CDR3 spells CASQVGRVPYGYTF. Here the CDR3 DNA reads TGTGCCAGTCAGGTCGGCAGGGTTCCCTATGGCTACACCTTC.

The rearrangement joins TRBV27 to TRBJ1-5; TRBD1 matches 7 bases. The CDR3 length is 14 residues. V shed 4 bases and J 6 bases; nucleotides not matched to a gene: 6. Germline CDR1 reads MNHEY; CDR2 reads SMNVEV (reference sequence). The CDR3 sequence: CASSSTGLSQPQHF. CDR3 DNA sequence: TGTGCCAGCAGTTCGACAGGGCTGTCTCAGCCCCAGCATTTT.

This sequence joins TRBV6-1 and TRBJ1-2, with D perhaps matching TRBD1 (5 bases). V shed 3 bases and J shed 3 bases, with 14 bases lying between them. The CDR3 is 15 residues long. Germline values: CDR1 MNHNS, CDR2 SASEGT. The CDR3: CASSEGGARDYGYTF. The CDR3 DNA is TGTGCCAGCAGTGAGGGAGGGGCACGGGACTATGGCTACACCTTC.

For this clone: The identical CDR3 is also encoded by other nucleotide sequences in the sample. The chain combines TRBV5-1 with TRBJ2-5, with TRBD1 matching 7 bases. Looked up from germline, CDR1 is SGHRS and CDR2 is YFSETQ. This CDR3 spans 14 amino acids. Trimming at V came to 2 bases and at J to 1 base, leaving 2 bases not matched to a gene. The CDR3 here is CASSLGQVQETQYF. The CDR3 coding sequence is TGCGCCAGCAGCTTAGGACAGGTCCAAGAGACCCAGTACTTC. Supplemented by reference TRBV5-1 and TRBJ2-5, the full variable domain reads KAGVTQTPRYLIKTRGQQVTLSCSPISGHRSVSWYQQTPGQGLQFLFEYFSETQRNKGNFPGRFSGRQFSNSRSEMNVSTLELGDSALYLCASSLGQVQETQYFGPGTRLLVL.

The V gene is TRBV6-5, the J gene TRBJ2-2, with TRBD2 matching 7 bases. CDR1 is MNHEY and CDR2 is SVGAGI in the germline V gene. The CDR3 covers 15 residues. J was trimmed by 4 bases and V by 2 bases; bases with no gene match: 4. CDR3 sequence reads: CASSYGREPTGELFF. For the CDR3, the DNA is TGTGCCAGCAGTTACGGGAGGGAGCCCACCGGGGAGCTGTTTTTT.

V usage is TRBV5-1 and J usage is TRBJ1-4; no clear D gene. Trimming took 1 base from V and 4 from J, leaving 17 bases between them. The CDR3 totals 17 residues. The germline gives CDR1 SGHRS, CDR2 YFSETQ. The CDR3 DNA reads TGCGCCAGCAGCTTGTTGGCTCCGGGTGCAGATAATGAAAAACTGTTTTTT. It translates to CASSLLAPGADNEKLFF. The complete variable domain, with remaining parts taken from reference TRBV5-1 and TRBJ1-4, reads KAGVTQTPRYLIKTRGQQVTLSCSPISGHRSVSWYQQTPGQGLQFLFEYFSETQRNKGNFPGRFSGRQFSNSRSEMNVSTLELGDSALYLCASSLLAPGADNEKLFFGSGTQLSVL.

The chain carries TRBV28 and TRBJ2-1; D is possibly TRBD1 (6 bases). Deletions cut 3 bases from V and 9 bases from J, with 18 bases between. Per germline, CDR1 MDHEN and CDR2 SYDVKM. This CDR3 has 15 amino acids. The CDR3: CASSFPGQIGSEQFF. The CDR3 DNA reads TGTGCCAGCAGTTTCCCGGGACAAATTGGATCTGAGCAGTTCTTC.

V and J are TRBV28 and TRBJ2-1; 7 bases agree with TRBD1. With V trimmed by 3 bases and J by 8 bases, 7 bases remained unmatched. There are 14 residues in the CDR3. Germline assignment: CDR1 MDHEN and CDR2 SYDVKM. CDR3 in amino acids: CASSFQGVADEQFF. CDR3 DNA: TGTGCCAGCAGTTTCCAGGGGGTGGCCGATGAGCAGTTCTTC.

The chain links TRBV19 to TRBJ1-5, with TRBD1 matching 8 bases. The CDR3 consists of 15 residues. V shed 4 bases and J 3 bases; nucleotides not matched to a gene: 5. Germline V lookup: CDR1 LNHDA, CDR2 SQIVND (reference sequence). CDR3 sequence: CASSKPGQANQPQHF. The CDR3 region has the DNA TGTGCCAGTAGTAAACCGGGACAGGCCAATCAGCCCCAGCATTTT.